The present T cell receptor beta chain was sequenced within a study of cytomegalovirus exposure and HLA in healthy donors. The study, taken as a whole, reports: Presence/absence analyses rested on an assumption that sequencing depth was roughly uniform across donors. One cluster of highly shared sequence variants probably arose as a sequencing artifact. In vitro testing confirmed a few CMV-associated chains as specific for CMV antigens.

A multiplex PCR was run with 60 Vbeta primers and 13 Jbeta primers. Sequencing used immunoSEQ multiplex PCR; TCRdb keeps in-frame clones, though not all of them. The sample lists about 86,000 clones, approximately 81% seen once, with around 6.4% in the top ten. This clone occurred a few times. No antigen is known for it. The length of the CDR3 is 14 residues. Germline CDR1 is MNHNS and CDR2 is SASEGT. J lost 3 bases, V lost 11 bases, and 13 bases had no gene match. The receptor comes from a woman in her 50s in good health and CMV-seropositive. This sequence joins TRBV6-1 and TRBJ2-7; 7 nucleotides match TRBD1. What was sequenced was PBMCs. CDR3: CAAGRGQDLYEQYF. The DNA for the CDR3 is TGTGCCGCAGGACGCGGACAGGACCTCTACGAGCAGTACTTC.